This T cell receptor (beta chain) was captured in a study of regulatory T cells in long-lasting Graves disease. Turning to the study itself: Over 5 years of antithyroid drugs plus positive TSH receptor antibodies defined persistent Graves' disease.

Libraries of TCR beta came from iRepertoire HTBI primers plus Arm-PCR of CDR3 regions. In the authors' workflow: Samples jointly harbored about 63 TRBV and over 13 TRBJ segments. TCRdb independently ran MiXCR on the multiplex PCR reads; one entry per CDR3 protein. Clone size and V and J calls follow TCRdb, not the original study. This table holds a few hundred thousand distinct CDR3 sequences, roughly 24% found once. In this sample, this clonotype turned up many times. Its antigen is unidentified. The CDR3 length is 18 residues. Trimming at V came to 4 bases and at J to 7 bases, leaving 18 bases not matched to a gene. CDR1 and CDR2 from the germline V gene are MDHEN and SYDVKM. Time point indicated: persistent/refractory GD, antithyroid drugs over 5 years with positive TRAb. PBMC-derived RNA was used for the TCR library. Investigators report Graves' disease was diagnosed under American Thyroid Association guidelines.

Study-level results: There were preferences for TRBV28, TRBJ1-2 and TRBJ2-5 in persistent disease.

Here the sequenced sample was peripheral blood mononuclear cells (PBMCs), taken when the disease was refractory, from a patient treated with antithyroid drugs. The chain couples TRBV28 to TRBJ2-7; 11 nucleotides align to TRBD1. This sequence was found in a woman in her forties with Graves disease. The CDR3 DNA reads as TGTGCCAGCAGTTCGGACTGGGACAGGGGGAGAACTCCTATGGAGCAGTACTTC. Its translation: CASSSDWDRGRTPMEQYF. Variable domain in full (rest from reference TRBV28 and TRBJ2-7): DVKVTQSSRYLVKRTGEKVFLECVQDMDHENMFWYRQDPGLGLRLIYFSYDVKMKEKGDIPEGYSVSREKKERFSLILESASTNQTSMYLCASSSDWDRGRTPMEQYFGPGTRLTVT.